A single T cell receptor beta chain is shown here with its context. No antigen is known for it. Focal radiation was given together with CTLA-4 blockade (ipilimumab) to patients with chemo-refractory metastatic non-small-cell lung cancer. The data are from a study of radiotherapy plus CTLA-4 blockade in lung cancer. Study in general: Objective response rate was over 15%; disease control rate, under 35%. Study conclusions and caveats: Reports identified early blood T cell clone dynamics, with interferon-beta, as the best response predictor. Clones derived from tumor TCRs expanded in blood after radiotherapy plus ipilimumab.

This CDR3 has 15 amino acids. J lost 2 bases, V lost 4 bases, and 8 bases had no gene match. CDR1 and CDR2 from the germline V gene are SGHRS and YFSETQ. Profiling relied on immunoSEQ multiplex PCR, and the TCRdb table lists in-frame clones only, not all of them. The sample has 35,000 to 45,000 clones, 75% to 90% seen once. The genes are TRBV5-1 and TRBJ2-5, with 7 bases lining up with TRBD1. This receptor was identified in a human donor with non-small cell lung cancer who had stable disease on radiotherapy plus ipilimumab. Source: peripheral blood, taken from a patient treated with radiotherapy plus ipilimumab. This chain's CDR3 is CASSGQGQSQETQYF. The CDR3 coding sequence is TGCGCCAGCAGCGGGCAGGGACAGTCACAAGAGACCCAGTACTTC. Filled out from reference TRBV5-1 and TRBJ2-5, the complete variable domain reads KAGVTQTPRYLIKTRGQQVTLSCSPISGHRSVSWYQQTPGQGLQFLFEYFSETQRNKGNFPGRFSGRQFSNSRSEMNVSTLELGDSALYLCASSGQGQSQETQYFGPGTRLLVL.